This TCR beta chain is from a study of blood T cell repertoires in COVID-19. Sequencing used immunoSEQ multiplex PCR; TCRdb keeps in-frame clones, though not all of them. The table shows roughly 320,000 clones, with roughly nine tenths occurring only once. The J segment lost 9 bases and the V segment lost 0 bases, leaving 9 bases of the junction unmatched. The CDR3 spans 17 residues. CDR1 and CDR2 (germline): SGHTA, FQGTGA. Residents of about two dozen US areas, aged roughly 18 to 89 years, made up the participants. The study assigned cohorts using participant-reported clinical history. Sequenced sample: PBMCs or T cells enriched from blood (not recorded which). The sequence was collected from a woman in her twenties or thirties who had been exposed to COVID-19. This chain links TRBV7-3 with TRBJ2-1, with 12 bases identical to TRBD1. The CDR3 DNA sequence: TGTGCCAGCAGCTTAACTGGGACAGGGGGCTCCCGGAGTGAGCAGTTCTTC. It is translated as CASSLTGTGGSRSEQFF.